The 9 T cell receptor beta chains below all came from one sample that was sequenced in a study of vaccination and CD4 T cells after COVID-19. The Oncomine TCR Beta short-read assay was applied to DNA of cultured CD4+ T cells. TCRdb redid the calling of the PCR reads with MiXCR, one entry per CDR3 protein. The sample has roughly 16,000 distinct CDR3 sequences, roughly 45% seen once. Treatment defined: 10-day PBMC culture with coronavirus spike peptide pools or control peptides (ViraFEST assay). No antigen has been identified for these receptors. Sequences were derived from CD4+ T cells from blood, cultured in vitro, sampled after SARS-CoV-2 vaccination. These receptor sequences come from a human donor who had recovered from COVID-19.

This chain links TRBV2 with TRBJ2-3; D is possibly TRBD2 (5 bases). Germline V CDR1 and CDR2: SNHLY, FYNNEI. The CDR3 has 14 residues. Trimming took off 6 bases at V and 0 bases at J, with 10 bases between the two ends. CDR3 sequence reads: CASRSGSSTDTQYF. For the CDR3, the DNA is TGTGCCAGCAGAAGCGGAAGTAGCACAGATACGCAGTATTTT.

CDR3 DNA: TGTGCCAGCAGCTCGGGACTAGCGGGGGACCAAGAGACCCAGTACTTC. This translates into CASSSGLAGDQETQYF. The V gene is TRBV7-3, the J gene TRBJ2-5, with 14 bases matching TRBD2. This CDR3 comprises 16 residues. J was trimmed by 0 bases and V by 4 bases; bases with no gene match: 1. Germline CDR1 is SGHTA and CDR2 is FQGTGA.

The genes are TRBV6-2 or TRBV6-3 and TRBJ2-3; no clear D. Germline assignment: CDR1 MNHEY and CDR2 SVGEGT. CDR3 length: 12 amino acids. The ends were cut back, 1 base at V and 8 bases at J, with 7 bases in the middle. The CDR3 bases are TGTGCCAGCAGTTACTACGCAGGTACGCAGTATTTT. Protein: CASSYYAGTQYF.

V is TRBV10-3 and J is TRBJ2-2; tentatively, D is TRBD2 (6 bases). V was pared by 10 bases and J by 0 bases, with 9 bases between. There are 13 residues in the CDR3. Looked up from germline, CDR1 is ENHRY and CDR2 is SYGVKD. The CDR3 nucleotides read TGTGCCACGCGGGGTTCGAACACCGGGGAGCTGTTTTTT. This sequence encodes CATRGSNTGELFF.

The chain couples TRBV4-1 to TRBJ2-3, with unresolved D. With 1 base removed from V and 1 base from J, the gap between germline ends came to 12 bases. The CDR3 covers 16 residues. CDR1 is MGHRA, CDR2 YSYEKL, per germline. The chain's CDR3 is CASSQVGTSRTDTQYF. In nucleotides, the CDR3 is TGCGCCAGCAGCCAAGTCGGCACTTCCCGCACAGATACGCAGTATTTT.

This clonotype was seen just once. The rearrangement links TRBV7-9 to TRBJ2-3, with 7 bases identical to TRBD2. With V trimmed by 5 bases and J by 6 bases, 14 bases remained unmatched. The CDR3 runs 16 residues. CDR1 is SEHNR, CDR2 FQNEAQ, per germline (reference sequence). CDR3: CASSLPRGGRADTQYF. In DNA form, the CDR3 reads TGTGCCAGCAGCCTACCCCGCGGGGGAAGAGCCGATACGCAGTATTTT. Based on the CDR3 plus reference TRBV7-9 and TRBJ2-3, the full variable domain is DTGVSQNPRHKITKRGQNVTFRCDPISEHNRLYWYRQTLGQGPEFLTYFQNEAQLEKSRLLSDRFSAERPKGSFSTLEIQRTEQGDSAMYLCASSLPRGGRADTQYFGPGTRLTVL.

This clonotype was observed once. This chain uses TRBV2 with TRBJ2-1; no clear D. The V gene's germline CDR1 is SNHLY and CDR2 FYNNEI. V was pared by 8 bases and J by 0 bases, with 8 bases between. The length of the CDR3 is 13 residues. The CDR3 coding sequence is TGTGCCAGCCTTCTTGACTCCTACAATGAGCAGTTCTTC. Residues: CASLLDSYNEQFF.

The CDR3 spells CASSFSGEGNEQFF. CDR3 bases: TGCGCCAGCAGCTTTAGCGGGGAAGGGAATGAGCAGTTCTTC. This rearrangement joins TRBV5-1 to TRBJ2-1; 8 positions agree with TRBD2. Germline lookup yields CDR1 SGHRS and CDR2 YFSETQ. The CDR3 loop spans 14 amino acids. Trimming took 2 bases from V and 7 from J; bases not matched to a gene: 5.

The rearrangement links TRBV12-3 or TRBV12-4 to TRBJ2-7; either TRBD1 or TRBD2 may supply D (5 bases each). With 6 bases removed from V and 4 bases from J, the gap between germline ends came to 19 bases. CDR3 length: 15 residues. The CDR3 DNA follows: TGTGCCAGCAGACCCGCAGGGCTAGCCGGGTACGAGCAGTACTTC. Amino acids: CASRPAGLAGYEQYF.